There are a few counts of the clone carrying this TCR beta chain. Trimming pared 0 bases from V and 7 bases from J, leaving 13 bases between. The CDR3 has 16 amino acids. Germline assignment: CDR1 ENHRY and CDR2 SYGVKD. The use of a sample-barcoded 5' primer and a J-beta primer mix characterized a second PCR of 7 to 11 cycles. TCRdb reprocessed the 5' RACE reads with MiXCR, giving one entry per CDR3 protein. The sample consists of 800,000 to 1,300,000 distinct CDR3 sequences, about 23% of them appearing once. This specimen comes from a study of blood T cells in healthy people across ages. Study overall: With template switching, about one barcoded beta molecule was captured per two T cells.

This sample was shared with a second study, whose subject was T cells of mothers and their children.

The rearrangement links TRBV10-3 to TRBJ2-6; D gene unclear. The clonotype comes from a girl aged 2-10 years in good health. Sequencing was performed on blood. The CDR3 reads CAISESRGGGANVLTF. The CDR3 DNA is TGTGCCATCAGTGAGTCGAGAGGTGGTGGTGCCAACGTCCTGACTTTC.